This TCR beta chain was captured in a study of T cells in Graves' hyperthyroidism and ophthalmopathy. In its sample, this clonotype was seen many times. No antigen is known for it. The germline CDR1 and CDR2 sequences are MNHEY and SMNVEV (reference sequence). There are 15 residues in the CDR3. J lost 6 bases, V lost 3 bases, and 11 bases had no gene match. Patients between 18 and 65 years old had hyperthyroidism, newly diagnosed and lasting under 2 months. PBMCs were obtained from 9 to 10 ml fresh peripheral blood. RNA transcripts yielded amplified TCR beta CDR3 regions. TCR CDR3 regions were first amplified by RT-PCR with HTBI primers. TCRdb analysed the multiplex PCR reads with MiXCR anew, one entry per CDR3 protein. Of more than 300,000 distinct CDR3 sequences listed, 17% are singletons. Broader study findings: Blood also carried most thyroid clonotypes expanded above 0.001. Ophthalmopathy was model-predicted a median around seven months pre-onset.

The chain carries TRBV27 and TRBJ2-7; 7 nucleotides line up with TRBD2. Sequenced: blood. This receptor was taken from a woman aged 25 to 45 with Graves' hyperthyroidism that later progressed to Graves' ophthalmopathy. The CDR3 reads CASSFSGLGFGEQYF. CDR3 DNA sequence: TGTGCCAGCAGTTTTTCCGGACTAGGCTTCGGCGAGCAGTACTTC.